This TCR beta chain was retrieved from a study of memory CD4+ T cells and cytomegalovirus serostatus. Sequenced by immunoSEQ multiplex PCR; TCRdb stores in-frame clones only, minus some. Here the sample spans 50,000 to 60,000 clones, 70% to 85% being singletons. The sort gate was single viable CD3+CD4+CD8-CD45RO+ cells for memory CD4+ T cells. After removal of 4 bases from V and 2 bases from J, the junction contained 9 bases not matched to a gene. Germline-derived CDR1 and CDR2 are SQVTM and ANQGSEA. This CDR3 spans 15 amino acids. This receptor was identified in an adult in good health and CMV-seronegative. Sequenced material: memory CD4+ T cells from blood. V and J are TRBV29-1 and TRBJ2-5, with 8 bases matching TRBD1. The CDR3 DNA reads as TGCAGCGTTGTAGGTATGGGACAGGCTCAAGAGACCCAGTACTTC. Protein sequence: CSVVGMGQAQETQYF.